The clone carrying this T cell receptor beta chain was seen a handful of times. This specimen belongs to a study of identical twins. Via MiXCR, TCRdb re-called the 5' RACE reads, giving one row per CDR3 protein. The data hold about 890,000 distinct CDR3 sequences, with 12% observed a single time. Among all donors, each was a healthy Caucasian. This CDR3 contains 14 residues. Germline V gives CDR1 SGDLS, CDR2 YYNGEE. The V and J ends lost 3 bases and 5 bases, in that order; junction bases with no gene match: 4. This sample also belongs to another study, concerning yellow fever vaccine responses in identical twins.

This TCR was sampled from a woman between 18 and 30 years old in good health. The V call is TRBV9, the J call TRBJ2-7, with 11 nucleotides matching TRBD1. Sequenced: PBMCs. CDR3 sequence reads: CASSGGTGGDEQYF. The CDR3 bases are TGTGCCAGCAGCGGTGGGACAGGGGGAGACGAGCAGTACTTC. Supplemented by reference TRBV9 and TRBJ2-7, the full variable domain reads DSGVTQTPKHLITATGQRVTLRCSPRSGDLSVYWYQQSLDQGLQFLIQYYNGEERAKGNILERFSAQQFPDLHSELNLSSLELGDSALYFCASSGGTGGDEQYFGPGTRLTVT.